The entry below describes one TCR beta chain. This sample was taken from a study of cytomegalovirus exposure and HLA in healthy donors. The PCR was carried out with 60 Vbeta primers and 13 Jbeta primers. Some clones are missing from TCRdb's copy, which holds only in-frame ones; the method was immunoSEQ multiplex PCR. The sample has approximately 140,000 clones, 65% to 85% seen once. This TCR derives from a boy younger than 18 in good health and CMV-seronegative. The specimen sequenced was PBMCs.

The CDR3 loop is CASTSLAGPYEQYF. As DNA, the CDR3 is TGTGCCAGCACCTCACTAGCGGGACCCTACGAGCAGTACTTC. The chain links TRBV7-9 to TRBJ2-7, with 10 bases matching TRBD2. CDR3 length: 14 residues. Germline CDR1 SEHNR, CDR2 FQNEAQ (reference sequence). The ends lost 7 bases at V and 2 bases at J; junction bases unmatched: 5.